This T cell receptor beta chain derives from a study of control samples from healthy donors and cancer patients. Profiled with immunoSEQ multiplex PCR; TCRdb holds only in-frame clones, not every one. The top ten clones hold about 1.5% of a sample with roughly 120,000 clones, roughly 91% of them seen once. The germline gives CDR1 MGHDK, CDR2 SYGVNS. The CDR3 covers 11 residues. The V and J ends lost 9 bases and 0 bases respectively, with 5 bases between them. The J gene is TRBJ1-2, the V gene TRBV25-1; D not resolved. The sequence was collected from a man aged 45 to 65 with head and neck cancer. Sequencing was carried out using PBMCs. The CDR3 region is CASRTNYGYTF. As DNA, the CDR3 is TGTGCCAGTAGGACTAACTATGGCTACACCTTC.